In this sample, the clone carrying this T cell receptor (beta chain) turned up many times. Its antigen remains unknown. These data are taken from a study of T cell clonality in common variable immunodeficiency. Study-wide results and limits: Common variable immunodeficiency TCR beta sequences reportedly had fewer deletions and N-nucleotide insertions. Shared TCRbeta clones were fewer between CVID subjects than controls.

Some clones are missing from TCRdb's copy, which holds only in-frame ones; the method was immunoSEQ multiplex PCR. In total the sample includes about 26,000 clones, none of them seen once. Sequences were obtained from peripheral blood mononuclear cells. The sequence was collected from a human donor with common variable immunodeficiency.

CDR3 protein: CASSFGTGGNTIYF. The covered CDR3 bases are TGTGCCAGCAGCTTTGGCACGGGTGGAAACACC. This rearrangement joins TRBV7-2 to TRBJ1-3, with no clear D. From the germline J gene comes the end of the CDR3, since the read stops 3 residues before it. The CDR3 loop spans 14 amino acids. Germline V gene lookup returns CDR1 SGHTA and CDR2 FQGNSA. V was clipped by 3 bases and J by 3 bases, with 9 bases between them.